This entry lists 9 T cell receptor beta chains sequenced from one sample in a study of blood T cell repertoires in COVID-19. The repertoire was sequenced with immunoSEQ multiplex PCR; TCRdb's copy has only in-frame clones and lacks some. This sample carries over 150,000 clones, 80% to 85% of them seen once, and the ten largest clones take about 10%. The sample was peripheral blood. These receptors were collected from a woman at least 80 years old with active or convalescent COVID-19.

CDR3 amino acids: CASRQGLGNQPQHF. For the CDR3, the DNA is TGTGCCAGCAGACAGGGTCTGGGCAATCAGCCCCAGCATTTT. The chain uses TRBV6-5 and TRBJ1-5, with D possibly TRBD1 on 6 matching bases. The CDR3 consists of 14 residues. Trimming cost V 6 bases and J 2 bases, with 11 bases left between them. CDR1 is MNHEY and CDR2 is SVGAGI in the germline V gene.

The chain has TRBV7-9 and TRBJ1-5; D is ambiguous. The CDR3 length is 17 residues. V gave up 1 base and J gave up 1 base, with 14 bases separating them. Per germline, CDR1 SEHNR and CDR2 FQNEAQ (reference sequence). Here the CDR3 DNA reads TGTGCCAGCAGCTTAGATGTGGGCAGCATGAGCAATCAGCCCCAGCATTTT. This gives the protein CASSLDVGSMSNQPQHF.

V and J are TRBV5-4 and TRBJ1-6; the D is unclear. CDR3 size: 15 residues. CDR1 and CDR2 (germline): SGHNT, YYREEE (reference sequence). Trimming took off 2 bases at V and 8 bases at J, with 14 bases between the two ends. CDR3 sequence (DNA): TGTGCCAGCAGCTTTACGGTTGGAGCGGATTCACCCCTCCACTTT. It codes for CASSFTVGADSPLHF.

The CDR3: CASSHGTSGGYEQYF. The CDR3 coding sequence is TGCGCCAGCAGCCACGGGACTAGCGGGGGCTACGAGCAGTACTTC. The chain has TRBV4-3 and TRBJ2-7, with TRBD2 matching over 14 bases. This CDR3 is built from 15 residues. Germline loops: CDR1 LGHNA, CDR2 YSLEER. Trimming cost V 3 bases and J 3 bases; bases outside gene matches: 1.

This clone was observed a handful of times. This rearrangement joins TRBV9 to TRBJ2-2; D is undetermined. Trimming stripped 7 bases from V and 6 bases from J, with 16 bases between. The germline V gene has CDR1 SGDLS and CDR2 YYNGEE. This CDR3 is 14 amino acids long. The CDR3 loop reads CASPPVLDPGELFF. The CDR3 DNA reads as TGTGCCAGCCCTCCCGTCCTAGATCCCGGGGAGCTGTTTTTT.

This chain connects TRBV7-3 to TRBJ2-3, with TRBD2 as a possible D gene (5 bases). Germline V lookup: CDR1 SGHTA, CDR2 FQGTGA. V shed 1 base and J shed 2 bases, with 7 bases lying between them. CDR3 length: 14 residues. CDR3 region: CASSLSGPTDTQYF. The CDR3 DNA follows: TGTGCCAGCAGCTTAAGCGGGCCCACAGATACGCAGTATTTT.

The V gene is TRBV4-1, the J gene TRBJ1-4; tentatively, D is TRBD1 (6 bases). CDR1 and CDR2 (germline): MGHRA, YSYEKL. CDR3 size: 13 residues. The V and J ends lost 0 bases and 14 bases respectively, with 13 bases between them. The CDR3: CASSQDPGGRLFF. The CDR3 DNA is TGCGCCAGCAGCCAAGATCCGGGGGGCCGCCTGTTTTTT.

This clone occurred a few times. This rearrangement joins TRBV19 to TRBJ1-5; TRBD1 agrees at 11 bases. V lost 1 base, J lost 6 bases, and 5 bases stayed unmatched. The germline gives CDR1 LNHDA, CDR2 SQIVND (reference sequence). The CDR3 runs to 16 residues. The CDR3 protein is CASSIVTGTGGQPQHF. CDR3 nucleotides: TGTGCCAGTAGTATAGTTACAGGGACAGGGGGTCAGCCCCAGCATTTT.

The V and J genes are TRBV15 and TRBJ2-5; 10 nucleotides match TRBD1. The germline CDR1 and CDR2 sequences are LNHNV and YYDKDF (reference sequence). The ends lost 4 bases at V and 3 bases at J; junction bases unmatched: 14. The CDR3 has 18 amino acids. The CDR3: CATSKHWAGQGRKETQYF. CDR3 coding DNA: TGTGCCACCAGCAAGCATTGGGCGGGACAGGGGCGGAAAGAGACCCAGTACTTC.